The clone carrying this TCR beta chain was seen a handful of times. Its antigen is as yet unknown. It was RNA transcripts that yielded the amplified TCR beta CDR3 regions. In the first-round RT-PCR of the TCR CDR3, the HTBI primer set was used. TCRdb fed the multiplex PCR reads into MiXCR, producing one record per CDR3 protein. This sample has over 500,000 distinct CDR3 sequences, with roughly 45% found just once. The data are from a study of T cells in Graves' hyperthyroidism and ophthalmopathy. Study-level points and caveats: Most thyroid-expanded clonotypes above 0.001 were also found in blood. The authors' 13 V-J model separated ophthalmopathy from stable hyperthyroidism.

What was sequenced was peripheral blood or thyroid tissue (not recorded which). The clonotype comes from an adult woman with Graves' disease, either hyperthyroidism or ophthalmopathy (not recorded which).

The CDR3 coding sequence is TGTGCCAGCAGCCAAGTTCAGGGTACTGAAGCTTTCTTT. It specifies CASSQVQGTEAFF. The V and J genes are TRBV3-1 and TRBJ1-1; D possibly corresponds to TRBD1 (5 bases). CDR1 and CDR2 from the germline V gene are LGHDT and YNNKEL (reference sequence). V was trimmed by 1 base and J by 5 bases, leaving 8 bases between them. CDR3 length: 13 residues.